The 10 T cell receptor beta chains below were found in one sample sequenced in a study of blood T cells in healthy people across ages. A second PCR of 7 to 11 cycles used a sample-barcoded 5' primer and a J-beta primer mix. TCRdb passed the 5' RACE reads through MiXCR, listing each CDR3 protein once. There are some 1.8 million distinct CDR3 sequences in the sample; about two fifths occur only once, and around 23% lies in the top ten. The sequencing input was blood. The receptors originated from a human donor in good health.

This chain connects TRBV10-3 to TRBJ1-2; TRBD1 might be the D (5 bases). V dropped 10 bases and J dropped 3 bases, with 12 bases sitting between them. The CDR3 spans 12 residues. Germline CDR1 reads ENHRY; CDR2 reads SYGVKD. This CDR3 reads CATYQGDYGYTF. CDR3 in DNA: TGTGCCACGTATCAGGGTGACTATGGCTACACCTTC.

V is TRBV18 and J is TRBJ1-1, with 9 bases identical to TRBD1. The CDR3 sequence is 15 residues long. After removal of 5 bases from V and 4 bases from J, the junction contained 8 bases not matched to a gene. CDR1 KGHSH and CDR2 LQKENI come from the germline V gene. The CDR3 DNA sequence: TGTGCCAGCTCAGACACAGGGGGCGCGTCCACTGAAGCTTTCTTT. Translating it yields CASSDTGGASTEAFF.

Only a few counts were recorded for this clonotype. The chain joins TRBV20-1 to TRBJ2-4, with D perhaps given as TRBD1 or TRBD2 (6 bases each). The J call is doubtful: the DNA matches TRBJ2-5 better. The CDR3 extends over 15 amino acids. Germline lookup yields CDR1 DFQATT and CDR2 SNEGSKA (reference sequence). This chain's CDR3 is CSARDGEAGARTQYF. The CDR3 bases are TGCAGTGCTAGAGATGGGGAGGCAGGGGCGAGGACCCAGTACTTC.

This clonotype has a handful of counts. The gene calls are TRBV12-3 or TRBV12-4 and TRBJ2-5, with D perhaps matching TRBD1 or TRBD2 (5 bases each). V lost 5 bases and J lost 0, with 16 bases in between. This CDR3 contains 16 residues. CDR3 protein: CASSPGTENNQETQYF. The CDR3 DNA sequence: TGTGCCAGCAGTCCCGGGACGGAAAACAACCAAGAGACCCAGTACTTC.

This clonotype was found once. The rearrangement uses TRBV29-1 and TRBJ2-7, with 8 bases lining up with TRBD1. The J call may be faulty, since TRBJ2-5 better matches the DNA end. There are 16 residues in the CDR3. Germline V gene data show CDR1 as SQVTM and CDR2 as ANQGSEA. CDR3 nucleotides: TGCAGCGTCCCCAAATGGACAGGGCAAATCCGAGAGACCCAGTACTTC. Its translation: CSVPKWTGQIRETQYF.

This chain links TRBV20-1 with TRBJ1-1; unclear D gene. Germline V gives CDR1 DFQATT, CDR2 SNEGSKA (reference sequence). The CDR3 runs 14 residues. V shed 1 base and J shed 0 bases, with 9 bases lying between them. This CDR3 reads CSARVPLMNTEAFF. The CDR3 nucleotides read TGCAGTGCTAGAGTCCCCCTGATGAACACTGAAGCTTTCTTT.

The chain carries TRBV11-3 and TRBJ2-3; 7 bases align to TRBD1. CDR3 length equals 14 residues. Germline V gene sequence: CDR1 SGHNT, CDR2 YENEEA. V shed 6 bases, J shed 4 bases, and the junction held 7 bases outside the gene matches. CDR3 residues: CASSDREFSDTQYF. The CDR3 DNA reads TGTGCCAGCAGTGACAGGGAGTTTTCAGATACGCAGTATTTT. Variable domain in full (rest from reference TRBV11-3 and TRBJ2-3): EAGVVQSPRYKIIEKKQPVAFWCNPISGHNTLYWYLQNLGQGPELLIRYENEEAVDDSQLPKDRFSAERLKGVDSTLKIQPAELGDSAVYLCASSDREFSDTQYFGPGTRLTVL.

This chain joins TRBV6-1 and TRBJ1-6; D is ambiguous. Trimming cost V 4 bases and J 0 bases, with 13 bases left between them. The length of the CDR3 is 17 residues. Germline V gene data show CDR1 as MNHNS and CDR2 as SASEGT. Here the CDR3 reads CASSGEGSSSYNSPLHF. CDR3 nucleotides: TGTGCCAGCAGTGGAGAAGGGTCTAGCTCCTATAATTCACCCCTCCACTTT.

This clonotype was counted only a few times. The chain couples TRBV9 to TRBJ2-3; 9 nucleotides line up with TRBD2. This CDR3 has 17 residues. Germline V gene sequence: CDR1 SGDLS, CDR2 YYNGEE. V was pared by 0 bases and J by 4 bases, with 9 bases of the junction left unmatched. The DNA for the CDR3 is TGTGCCAGCAGCGTAGAGGGGCGGGGGGGCAGCGCAGATACGCAGTATTTT. Its protein is CASSVEGRGGSADTQYF.

The table lists this clonotype with a few counts. The chain carries TRBV4-2 and TRBJ2-7, with D possibly matching TRBD2 (6 bases). This CDR3 comprises 14 residues. V lost 0 bases to trimming and J lost 7 bases, with 13 bases between them. Per germline, CDR1 LGHNA and CDR2 YNFKEQ. The CDR3 loop reads CASSQDRRVWEQYF. For the CDR3, the DNA is TGTGCCAGCAGCCAAGACAGGAGGGTTTGGGAGCAGTACTTC.